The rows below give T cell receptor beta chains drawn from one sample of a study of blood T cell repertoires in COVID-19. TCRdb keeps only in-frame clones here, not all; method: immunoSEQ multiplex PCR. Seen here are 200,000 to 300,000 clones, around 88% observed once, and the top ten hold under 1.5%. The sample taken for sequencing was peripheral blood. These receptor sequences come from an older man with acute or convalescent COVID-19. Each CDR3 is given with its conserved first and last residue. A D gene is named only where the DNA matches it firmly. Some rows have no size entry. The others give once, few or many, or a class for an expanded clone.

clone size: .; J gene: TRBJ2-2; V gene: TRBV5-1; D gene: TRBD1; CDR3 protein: CASSLEGQGNTGELFF; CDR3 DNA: TGCGCCAGCAGCTTGGAAGGACAGGGGAACACCGGGGAGCTGTTTTTT
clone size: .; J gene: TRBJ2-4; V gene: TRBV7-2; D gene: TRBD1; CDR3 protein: CASSTTGQGAGKNIQYF; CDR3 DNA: TGTGCCAGCAGCACTACGGGACAGGGGGCCGGCAAAAACATTCAGTACTTC
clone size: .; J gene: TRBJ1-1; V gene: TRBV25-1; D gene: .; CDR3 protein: CASSSPGRGSPEAFF; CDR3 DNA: TGTGCCAGCAGTTCTCCCGGAAGGGGCAGTCCTGAAGCTTTCTTT
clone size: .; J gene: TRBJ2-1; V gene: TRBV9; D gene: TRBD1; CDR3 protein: CASSTSTGLRNEQFF; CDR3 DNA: TGTGCCAGCAGCACCTCGACAGGGTTGCGAAATGAGCAGTTCTTC
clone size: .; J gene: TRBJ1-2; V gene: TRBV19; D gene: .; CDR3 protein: CASSMSGYGYTF; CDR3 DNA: TGTGCCAGTAGTATGTCAGGCTATGGCTACACCTTC
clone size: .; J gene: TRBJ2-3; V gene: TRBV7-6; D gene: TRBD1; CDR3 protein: CASSLGGTMGITDTQYF; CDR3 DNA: TGTGCCAGCAGCCTAGGGGGCACGATGGGGATCACAGATACGCAGTATTTT
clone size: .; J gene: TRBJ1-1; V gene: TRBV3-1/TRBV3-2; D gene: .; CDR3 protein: CASRLLMNTEAFF; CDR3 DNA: TGTGCCAGCAGGTTACTTATGAACACTGAAGCTTTCTTT
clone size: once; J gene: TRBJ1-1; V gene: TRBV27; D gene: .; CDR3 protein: CASSLTVNTEAFF; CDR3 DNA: TGTGCCAGCAGTTTGACAGTGAACACTGAAGCTTTCTTT
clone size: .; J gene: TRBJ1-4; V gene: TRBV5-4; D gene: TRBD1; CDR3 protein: CASSLGSQGSGGNEKLFF; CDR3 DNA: TGTGCCAGCAGCTTGGGATCACAGGGGTCTGGAGGAAATGAAAAACTGTTTTTT
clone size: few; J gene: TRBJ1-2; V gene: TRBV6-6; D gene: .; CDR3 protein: CASRKRDISNYGYTF; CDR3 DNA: TGTGCCAGCAGGAAAAGGGACATTTCTAACTATGGCTACACCTTC
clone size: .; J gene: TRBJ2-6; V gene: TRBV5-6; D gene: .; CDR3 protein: CASSLWTAGANVLTF; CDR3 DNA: TGTGCCAGCAGCTTGTGGACAGCCGGGGCCAACGTCCTGACTTTC
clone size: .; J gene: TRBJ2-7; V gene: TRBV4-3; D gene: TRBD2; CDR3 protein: CASSQEAGGVTEQYF; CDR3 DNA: TGCGCCAGCAGCCAAGAAGCGGGGGGGGTTACGGAGCAGTACTTC
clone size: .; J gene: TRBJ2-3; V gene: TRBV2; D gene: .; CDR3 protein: CASRGGVGDTQYF; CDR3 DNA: TGTGCCAGCCGAGGGGGGGTGGGGGATACGCAGTATTTT
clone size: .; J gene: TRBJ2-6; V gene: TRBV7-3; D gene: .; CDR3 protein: CASSLTGSYSGANVLTF; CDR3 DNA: TGTGCCAGCAGCTTAACGGGCAGCTACTCTGGGGCCAACGTCCTGACTTTC
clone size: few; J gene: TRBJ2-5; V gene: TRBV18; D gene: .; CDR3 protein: CASSPQGGETQYF; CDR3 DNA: TGTGCCAGCTCGCCTCAGGGGGGAGAGACCCAGTACTTC
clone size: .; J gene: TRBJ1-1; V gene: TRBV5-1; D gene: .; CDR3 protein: CASSLRGGEAFF; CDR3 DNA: TGCGCCAGCAGCTTGAGGGGGGGTGAAGCTTTCTTT
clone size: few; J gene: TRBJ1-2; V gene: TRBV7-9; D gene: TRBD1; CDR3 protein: CASSSFLGQGSANYGYTF; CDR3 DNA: TGTGCCAGCAGCAGCTTCTTGGGACAGGGCTCCGCGAACTATGGCTACACCTTC
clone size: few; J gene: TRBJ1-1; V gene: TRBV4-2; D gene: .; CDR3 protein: CASSQEQTGNTEAFF; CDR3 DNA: TGTGCCAGCAGCCAAGAGCAGACTGGTAACACTGAAGCTTTCTTT
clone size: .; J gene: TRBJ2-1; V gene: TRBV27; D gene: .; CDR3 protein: CASSYRGGAYNEQFF; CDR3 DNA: TGTGCCAGCAGTTATAGGGGAGGAGCCTACAATGAGCAGTTCTTC
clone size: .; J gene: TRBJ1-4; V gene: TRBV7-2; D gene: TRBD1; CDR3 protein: CASSFLTGTGEKLFF; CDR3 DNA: TGTGCCAGCAGCTTCCTGACAGGGACGGGTGAAAAACTGTTTTTT
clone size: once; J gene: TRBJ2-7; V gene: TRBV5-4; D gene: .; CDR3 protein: CASSLGAGSYEQYF; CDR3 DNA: TGTGCCAGCAGCTTGGGAGCGGGCTCCTACGAGCAGTACTTC
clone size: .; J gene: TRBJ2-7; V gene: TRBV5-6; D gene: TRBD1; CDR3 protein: CASSLGTGLTYEQYF; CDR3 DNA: TGTGCCAGCAGCTTAGGGACAGGCTTGACCTACGAGCAGTACTTC
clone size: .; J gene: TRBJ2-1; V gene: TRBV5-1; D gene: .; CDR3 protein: CASSLSGAEYNEQFF; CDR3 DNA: TGCGCCAGCAGCCTGTCAGGGGCAGAATACAATGAGCAGTTCTTC
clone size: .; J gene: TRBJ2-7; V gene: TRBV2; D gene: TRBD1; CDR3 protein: CASKGGPSSYEQYF; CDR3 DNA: TGTGCCAGTAAAGGGGGCCCAAGCTCCTACGAGCAGTACTTC
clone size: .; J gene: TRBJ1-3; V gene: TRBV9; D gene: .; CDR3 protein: CASSVGGVGTNSGNTIYF; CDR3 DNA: TGTGCCAGCAGCGTAGGTGGTGTGGGCACCAACTCTGGAAACACCATATATTTT
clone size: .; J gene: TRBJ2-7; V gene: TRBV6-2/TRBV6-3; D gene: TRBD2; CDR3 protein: CASSYPRPLAGGSYEQYF; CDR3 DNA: TGTGCCAGCAGTTACCCACGTCCCCTAGCGGGAGGTTCCTACGAGCAGTACTTC
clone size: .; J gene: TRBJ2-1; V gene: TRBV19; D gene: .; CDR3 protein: CASSIEEQQYNEQFF; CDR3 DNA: TGTGCCAGTAGTATAGAGGAACAGCAGTACAATGAGCAGTTCTTC
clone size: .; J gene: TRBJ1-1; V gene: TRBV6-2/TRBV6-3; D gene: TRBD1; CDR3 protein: CASSKTGAAVKAFF; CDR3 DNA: TGTGCCAGCAGCAAGACAGGGGCCGCTGTGAAAGCTTTCTTT
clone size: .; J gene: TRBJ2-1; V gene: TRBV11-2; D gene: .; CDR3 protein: CASSVGGSYNEQFF; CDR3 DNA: TGTGCCAGCAGCGTAGGAGGGTCCTACAATGAGCAGTTCTTC
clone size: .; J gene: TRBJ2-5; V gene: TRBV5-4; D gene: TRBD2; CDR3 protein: CASSLDGRRETQYF; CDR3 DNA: TGTGCCAGCAGCTTGGACGGGAGGAGGGAGACCCAGTACTTC
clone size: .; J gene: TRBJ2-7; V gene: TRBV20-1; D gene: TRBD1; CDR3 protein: CSASFPTGAYEQYF; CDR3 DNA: TGCAGTGCTAGTTTCCCGACAGGGGCCTACGAGCAGTACTTC
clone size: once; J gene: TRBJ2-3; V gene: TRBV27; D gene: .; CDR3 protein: CASSSQGGVSTDTQYF; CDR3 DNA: TGTGCCAGCAGTTCCCAGGGGGGCGTTAGCACAGATACGCAGTATTTT
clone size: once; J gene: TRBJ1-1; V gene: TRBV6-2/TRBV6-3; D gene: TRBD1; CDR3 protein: CASSYEAGGLDTEAFF; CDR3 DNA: TGTGCCAGCAGTTACGAGGCAGGGGGTTTAGACACTGAAGCTTTCTTT
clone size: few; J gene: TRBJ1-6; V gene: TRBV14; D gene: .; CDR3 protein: CASSPGRLRANSPLHF; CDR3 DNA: TGTGCCAGCAGCCCAGGTCGATTGAGGGCGAATTCACCCCTCCACTTT
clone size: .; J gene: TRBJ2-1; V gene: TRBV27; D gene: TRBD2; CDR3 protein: CASRLAGDYNEQFF; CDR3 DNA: TGTGCCAGCAGACTAGCGGGGGACTACAATGAGCAGTTCTTC
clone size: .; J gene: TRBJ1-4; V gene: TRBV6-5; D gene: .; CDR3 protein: CASSYSRGANEKLFF; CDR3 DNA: TGTGCCAGCAGTTACTCTCGGGGGGCTAATGAAAAACTGTTTTTT
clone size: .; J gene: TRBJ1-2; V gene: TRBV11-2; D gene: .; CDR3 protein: CASSLKPGGYGYTF; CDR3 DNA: TGTGCCAGCAGCCTGAAGCCCGGGGGTTATGGCTACACCTTC
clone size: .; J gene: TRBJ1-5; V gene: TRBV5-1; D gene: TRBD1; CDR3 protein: CASSGGTGGNQPQHF; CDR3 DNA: TGCGCCAGCAGCGGGGGGACAGGGGGCAATCAGCCCCAGCATTTT
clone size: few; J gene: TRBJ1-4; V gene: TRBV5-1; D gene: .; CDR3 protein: CASSSDSFNEKLFF; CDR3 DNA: TGCGCCAGCAGCTCTGACAGCTTTAATGAAAAACTGTTTTTT